One T cell receptor (beta chain) is described in this entry. Its antigen is still unknown. This record comes from a study of cytomegalovirus exposure and HLA in healthy donors. Study-wide points: The authors later found most CMV-associated TCR beta chains appeared HLA-restricted.

The V and J ends lost 8 bases and 0 bases respectively, with 11 bases between them. This CDR3 region has 13 residues. The germline V gene has CDR1 SGHTA and CDR2 FQGNSA. The PCR employed 60 Vbeta primers together with 13 Jbeta primers. Assay used: immunoSEQ multiplex PCR; TCRdb lists only in-frame clones, some missing. The table has under 200,000 clones, about two thirds seen once; the top ten hold around 2.8%. The sequence came from a woman in her 30s in good health and CMV-seronegative. The sequenced sample consisted of PBMCs. The chain employs TRBV7-2 and TRBJ2-7, with D possibly TRBD2 on 6 matching bases. This chain's CDR3 is CASCRENSYEQYF. For the CDR3, the DNA is TGTGCCAGCTGCCGGGAGAACTCCTACGAGCAGTACTTC.